This paragraph covers one T cell receptor beta chain sequence. Its antigen specificity is not known. No base quality values were provided; no much bigger clone lies one nucleotide off. Library creation used 5' RACE. Data came from an Illumina HiSeq 2500. The second PCR ran for about 6 to 12 cycles and used a J-beta primer mix along with a sample-barcoded 5' primer. A unique molecular identifier was introduced onto each TCR beta cDNA molecule by a template-switch 5' adaptor carrying 12 random nucleotides. Each sample yielded at least 3 million CDR3-containing paired-end reads. The Mint cDNA synthesis kit, primed by a TRBC-specific oligonucleotide, was used to synthesize first-strand cDNA from all RNA. After uracil-DNA glycosylase treatment, a first 18-cycle PCR used universal primers M1SS and BC2_uni_R on all cDNA. Regarding the original processing steps: Normalization of each sample was performed by random selection of 1 million high-quality reads, each carrying a distinct molecular identifier. Instead of being binned into consensus sequences, reads that shared molecular identifiers were thrown out. MiTCR, with a Q25 quality threshold and the strictest error-elimination algorithm, was used for CDR3 identification, clonotype clustering and error correction. Lower-bound total TCR beta diversity was estimated with a nonparametric unseen species model using Euler transformation. TCRdb itself trimmed the public reads at Q25 with fastp, ran MiXCR and retained productive beta chains. Duplicate CDR3 protein sequences are folded into a single record with the most common DNA and genes. The authors' filters were not applied to this entry. The sample includes 800,000 to 950,000 distinct CDR3 sequences, with 25% to 30% observed a single time. The ten top clones hold roughly 10% of the sample.

The roughly 42 donors, aged about 6 to 90 years, were systemically healthy Caucasian individuals from Russia. Each donor gave 8 to 10 milliliters of peripheral blood, collected into EDTA-treated Vacutainer tubes. PBMCs were isolated by Ficoll-Paque density-gradient centrifugation, with at least 6 million obtained per sample. Trizol reagent was used to extract total RNA from PBMCs, with at least 6 micrograms per sample. The percentages of naive CD45RAhigh/CD27high T cells were determined by flow cytometry on a PBMC aliquot from every donor. V is shortened by 1 base, J by 1 base, and the region joining them spans 11 bases. Sequences SGHTA (CDR1) and FQGNSA (CDR2) are obtained from the germline V gene. From its cysteine to its phenylalanine, the CDR3 spans 15 amino acids. CDR3 DNA is the only sequence kept; it has 45 bases, read in frame from the first base. This sample is drawn from a study of blood T cells in healthy people across ages (dated by TCRdb to the mid-2010s). At the level of the whole study: In model experiments, template switching captured about one uniquely barcoded TCR beta cDNA molecule for every two T cells. Using deep sequencing normalized with unique cDNA molecular identifiers, the study measured how TCR beta repertoire diversity changes with age. Four age groups were formed from the donors: young (average about 15 years), middle-aged (just under 40), aged (approximately 60) and long-lived (around 80). Two additional independent replicas of 1 million unique cDNA reads from the same blood draw were analyzed for two donors (one aged 18 to 30 and one aged 80 or older).

Overall results and qualifications from the work: As age increased, observed TCR beta diversity per million T cells dropped in a roughly linear way, and a significant reduction was already evident by age around 41. The CMV infection status of donors was not known, potentially confounding age-related changes in expanded clonotypes. Estimates of total diversity based on one million sequenced T cells were regarded as lower bounds and as underestimates. Compared with the aged group, the long-lived group had more naive CD4+ T cells, fewer expanded clones and increased TCR diversity, suggesting age selection. Observed TCR beta diversity correlated strongly with the percentage of naive T cells measured by flow cytometry. Since profiling was done on bulk unsorted PBMCs, naive and antigen-experienced compartments could not be conclusively compared.

Separately, the same data were catalogued under a study of T cells of mothers and their children. According to the second study: Nine systemically healthy Caucasian individuals served as donors, namely three mothers together with their six children. cDNA synthesis used all of the extracted RNA, with roughly 1.6 ug of RNA in each 15 ul reaction. In the second PCR, sample barcodes and 2-4 random nucleotides were introduced via the M1S primer. Over 8.5 million TCR beta CDR3 reads came from each mother, compared with 3.3 million or so reads from each child. TCR recombination output is similarly shaped by thymic selection in related and unrelated pairs, with a minor effect exerted by inherited differences. Related mother-child pairs always showed normalized repertoire overlap that was slightly higher than in unrelated mother-child pairs, though the difference was never significant. No persistent microchimeric T cell clones were found, with a detection sensitivity of approximately 94 clones per million clonotypes. The study used deep NGS to compare TCR beta repertoires of mothers and children, seeking features distinguishing related mother-child pairs from unrelated individuals. On average, the children were approximately 11 +/- 4 years old, while the mothers were about 40 +/- 4 years old. After adapter ligation with NEBNext reagents, the libraries were sequenced on Illumina HiSeq 2000 with 100+100 nt paired-end reads. To avoid cross-contamination, the mother libraries and the child libraries were prepared a month apart and sequenced in separate runs. For each donor, between roughly 500,000 and 2,300,000 distinct TCR beta clonotypes were identified. Naive TCR beta clonotypes were estimated from low-frequency clonotypes matched to each donor's FACS-determined naive share, without sorting.

Specimen: blood. Recombination joined TRBV7-2 with TRBJ2-7, and the D gene may be TRBD1, 5 bases matching. The clonotype originates from a woman between 40 and 55 years old in good health. CDR3 protein: CASSLERGISYEQYF. The DNA sequence is TGTGCCAGCAGCTTAGAAAGGGGAATTTCCTACGAGCAGTACTTC.